This entry describes one T cell receptor beta chain. From the reads, TCRdb called clonotypes with MiXCR, one entry per CDR3 protein. This table holds hundreds of thousands of distinct CDR3 sequences, 15% to 20% found once. This sample was taken from a study of T cell repertoires in cytomegalovirus infection. The V end lost 2 bases, the J end lost 4 bases, and 8 bases lay between the germline ends. The CDR3 is 13 amino acids. Germline V CDR1 and CDR2: SNHLY, FYNNEI. This TCR derives from a human donor in good health (CMV status not recorded). Some clones in this sample may be carry-over from other donors' samples. Specimen: PBMCs. The chain couples TRBV2 to TRBJ2-5, with D tentatively TRBD2 (5 bases). CDR3 sequence reads: CASSEIGGETQYF. DNA for the CDR3: TGTGCCAGCAGTGAAATTGGAGGAGAGACCCAGTACTTC.